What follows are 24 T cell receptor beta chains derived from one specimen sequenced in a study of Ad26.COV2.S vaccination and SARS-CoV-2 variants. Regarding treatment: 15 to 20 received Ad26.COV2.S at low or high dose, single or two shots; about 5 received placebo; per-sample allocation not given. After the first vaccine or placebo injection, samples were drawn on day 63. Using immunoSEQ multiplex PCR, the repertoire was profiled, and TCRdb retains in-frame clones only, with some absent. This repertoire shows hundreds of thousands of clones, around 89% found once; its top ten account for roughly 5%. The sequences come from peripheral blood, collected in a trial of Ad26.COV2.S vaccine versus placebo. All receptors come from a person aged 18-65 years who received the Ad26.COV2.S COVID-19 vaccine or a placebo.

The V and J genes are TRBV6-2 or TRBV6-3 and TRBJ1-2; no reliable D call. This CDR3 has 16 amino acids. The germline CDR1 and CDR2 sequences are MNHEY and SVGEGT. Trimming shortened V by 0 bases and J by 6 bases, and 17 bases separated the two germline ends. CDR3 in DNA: TGTGCCAGCAGTTACTCGGCCCAGGTGACGAAGGATGGCTACACCTTC. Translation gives CASSYSAQVTKDGYTF.

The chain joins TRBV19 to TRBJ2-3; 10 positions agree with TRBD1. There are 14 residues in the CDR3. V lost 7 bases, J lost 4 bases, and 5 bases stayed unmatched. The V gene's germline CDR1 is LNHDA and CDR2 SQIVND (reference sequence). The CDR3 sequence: CASKDRGWADTQYF. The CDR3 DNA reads TGTGCCAGTAAGGACAGGGGGTGGGCAGATACGCAGTATTTT.

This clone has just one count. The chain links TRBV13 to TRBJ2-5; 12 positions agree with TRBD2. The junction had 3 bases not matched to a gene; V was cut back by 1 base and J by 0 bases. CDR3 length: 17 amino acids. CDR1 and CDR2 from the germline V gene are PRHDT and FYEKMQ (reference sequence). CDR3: CASSLVGLAGNQETQYF. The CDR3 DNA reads TGTGCCAGCAGCTTAGTTGGACTAGCGGGGAACCAAGAGACCCAGTACTTC.

The CDR3 nucleotides read TGTGCCAGCAGTTCGAATTCCTACGAGCAGTACTTC. This codes for CASSSNSYEQYF. The chain has TRBV28 and TRBJ2-7; D unresolved. Germline V gives CDR1 MDHEN, CDR2 SYDVKM. The CDR3 loop spans 12 amino acids. V was shortened by 4 bases and J by 1 base, with 5 bases between the two germline ends.

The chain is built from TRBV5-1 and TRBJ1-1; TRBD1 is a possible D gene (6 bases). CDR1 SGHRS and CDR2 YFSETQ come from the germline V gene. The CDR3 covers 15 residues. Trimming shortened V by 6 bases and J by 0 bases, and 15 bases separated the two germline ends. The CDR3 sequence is CASNEGDLMNTEAFF. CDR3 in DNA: TGCGCCAGCAACGAGGGGGACCTCATGAACACTGAAGCTTTCTTT.

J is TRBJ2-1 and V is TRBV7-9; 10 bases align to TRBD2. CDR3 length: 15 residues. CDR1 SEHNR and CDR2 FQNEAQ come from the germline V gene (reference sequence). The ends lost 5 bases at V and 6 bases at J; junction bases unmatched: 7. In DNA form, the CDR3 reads TGTGCCAGCAGCCAGAGCGGGAGGGCCCCCAATGAGCAGTTCTTC. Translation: CASSQSGRAPNEQFF. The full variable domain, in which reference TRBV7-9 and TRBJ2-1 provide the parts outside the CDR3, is DTGVSQNPRHKITKRGQNVTFRCDPISEHNRLYWYRQTLGQGPEFLTYFQNEAQLEKSRLLSDRFSAERPKGSFSTLEIQRTEQGDSAMYLCASSQSGRAPNEQFFGPGTRLTVL.

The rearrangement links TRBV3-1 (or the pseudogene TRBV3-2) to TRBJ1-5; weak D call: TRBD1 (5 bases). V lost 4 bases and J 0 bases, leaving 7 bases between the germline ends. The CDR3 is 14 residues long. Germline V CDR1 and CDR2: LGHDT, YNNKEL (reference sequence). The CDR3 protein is CASSLTVSNQPQHF. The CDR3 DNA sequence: TGTGCCAGCAGCCTGACAGTTAGCAATCAGCCCCAGCATTTT.

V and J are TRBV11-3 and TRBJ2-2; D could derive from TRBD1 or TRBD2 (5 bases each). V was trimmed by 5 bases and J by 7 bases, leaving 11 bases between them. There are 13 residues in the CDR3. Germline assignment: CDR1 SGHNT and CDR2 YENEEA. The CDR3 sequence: CASSAGTVGELFF. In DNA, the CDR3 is TGTGCCAGCAGCGCAGGGACCGTCGGGGAGCTGTTTTTT.

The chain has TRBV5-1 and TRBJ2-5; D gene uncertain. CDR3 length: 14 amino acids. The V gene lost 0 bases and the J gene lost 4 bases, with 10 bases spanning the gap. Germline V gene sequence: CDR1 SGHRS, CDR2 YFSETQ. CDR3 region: CASSLEAGPETQYF. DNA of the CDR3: TGCGCCAGCAGCTTGGAGGCAGGCCCAGAGACCCAGTACTTC.

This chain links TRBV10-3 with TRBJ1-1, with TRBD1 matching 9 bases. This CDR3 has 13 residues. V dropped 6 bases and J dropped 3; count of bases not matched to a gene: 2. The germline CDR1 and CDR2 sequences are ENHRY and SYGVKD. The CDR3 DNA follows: TGTGCCATCAGGGACAGGGGACACACTGAAGCTTTCTTT. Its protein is CAIRDRGHTEAFF.

CDR3: CASSEVGTGKETQYF. The CDR3 DNA reads as TGCGCCAGCAGTGAAGTTGGGACAGGGAAAGAGACCCAGTACTTC. The chain has TRBV10-1 and TRBJ2-5; 9 bases line up with TRBD1. CDR3 length: 15 amino acids. With 3 bases clipped from V and 3 bases from J, the junction kept 5 bases outside the gene matches. Germline CDR1 and CDR2: WNHNN and SYGVQD (reference sequence).

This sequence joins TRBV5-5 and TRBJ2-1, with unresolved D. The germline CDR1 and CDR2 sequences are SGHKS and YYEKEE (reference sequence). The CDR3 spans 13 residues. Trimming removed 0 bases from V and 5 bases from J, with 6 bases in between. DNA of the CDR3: TGTGCCAGCAGCTTGGTCTGGAACAATGAGCAGTTCTTC. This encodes CASSLVWNNEQFF.

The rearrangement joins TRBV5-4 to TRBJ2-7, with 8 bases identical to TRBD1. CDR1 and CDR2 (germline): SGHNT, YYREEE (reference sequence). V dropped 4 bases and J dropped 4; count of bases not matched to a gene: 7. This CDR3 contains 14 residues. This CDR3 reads CASSPRQGSYEQYF. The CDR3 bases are TGTGCCAGCAGCCCCCGACAGGGGAGTTACGAGCAGTACTTC.

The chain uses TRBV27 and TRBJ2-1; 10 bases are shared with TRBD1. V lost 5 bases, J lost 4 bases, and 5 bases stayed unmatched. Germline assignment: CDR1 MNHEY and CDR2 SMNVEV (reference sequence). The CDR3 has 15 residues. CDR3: CASSPGTGAYNEQFF. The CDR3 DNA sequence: TGTGCCAGCAGTCCAGGGACAGGGGCTTACAATGAGCAGTTCTTC.

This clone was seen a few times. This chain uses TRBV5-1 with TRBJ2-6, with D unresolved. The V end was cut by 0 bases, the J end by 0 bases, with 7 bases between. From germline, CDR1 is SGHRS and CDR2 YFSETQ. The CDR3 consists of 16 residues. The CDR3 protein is CASSLELYSGANVLTF. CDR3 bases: TGCGCCAGCAGCTTGGAACTGTACTCTGGGGCCAACGTCCTGACTTTC.

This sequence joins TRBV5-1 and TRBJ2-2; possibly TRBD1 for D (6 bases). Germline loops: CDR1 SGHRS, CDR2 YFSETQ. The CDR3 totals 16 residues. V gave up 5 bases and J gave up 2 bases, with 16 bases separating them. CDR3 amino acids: CASRLFGGTNTGELFF. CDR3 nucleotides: TGCGCCAGCAGGCTTTTTGGGGGCACTAACACCGGGGAGCTGTTTTTT.

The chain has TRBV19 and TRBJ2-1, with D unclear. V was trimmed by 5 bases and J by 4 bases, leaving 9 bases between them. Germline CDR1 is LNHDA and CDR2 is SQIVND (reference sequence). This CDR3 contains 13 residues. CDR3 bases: TGTGCCAGTAGTCTAGGCATTTACAATGAGCAGTTCTTC. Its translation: CASSLGIYNEQFF.

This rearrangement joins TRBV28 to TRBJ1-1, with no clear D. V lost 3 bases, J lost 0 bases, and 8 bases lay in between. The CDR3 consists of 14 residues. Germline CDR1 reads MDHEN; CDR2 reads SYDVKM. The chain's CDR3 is CASSFRQLNTEAFF. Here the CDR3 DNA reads TGTGCCAGCAGTTTTCGCCAGTTGAACACTGAAGCTTTCTTT.

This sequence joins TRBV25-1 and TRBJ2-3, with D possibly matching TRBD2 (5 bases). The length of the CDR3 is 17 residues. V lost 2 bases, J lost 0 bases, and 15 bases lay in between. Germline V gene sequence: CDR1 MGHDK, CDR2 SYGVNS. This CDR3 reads CASSEEGPYSSTDTQYF. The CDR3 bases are TGTGCCAGCAGTGAAGAGGGCCCCTACTCTAGCACAGATACGCAGTATTTT.

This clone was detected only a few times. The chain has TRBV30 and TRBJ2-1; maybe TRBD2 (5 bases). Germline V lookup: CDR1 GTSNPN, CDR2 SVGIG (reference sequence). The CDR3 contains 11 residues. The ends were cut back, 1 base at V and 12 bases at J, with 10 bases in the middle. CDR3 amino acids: CAWSGEIGQFF. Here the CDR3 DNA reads TGTGCCTGGAGTGGGGAGATCGGGCAGTTCTTC.

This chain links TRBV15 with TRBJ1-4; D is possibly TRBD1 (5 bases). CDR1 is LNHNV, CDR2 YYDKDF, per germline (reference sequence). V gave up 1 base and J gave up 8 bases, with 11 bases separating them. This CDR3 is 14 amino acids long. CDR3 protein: CATSRVRQREKLFF. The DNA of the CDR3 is TGTGCCACCAGCAGAGTGAGACAGAGAGAAAAACTGTTTTTT.

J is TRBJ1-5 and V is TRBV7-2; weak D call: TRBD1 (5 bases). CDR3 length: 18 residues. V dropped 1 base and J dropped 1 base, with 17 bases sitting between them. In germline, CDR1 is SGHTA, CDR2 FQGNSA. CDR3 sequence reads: CASSLGEGLDRSNQPQHF. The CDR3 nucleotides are TGTGCCAGCAGCTTAGGGGAAGGGCTAGACAGAAGCAATCAGCCCCAGCATTTT.

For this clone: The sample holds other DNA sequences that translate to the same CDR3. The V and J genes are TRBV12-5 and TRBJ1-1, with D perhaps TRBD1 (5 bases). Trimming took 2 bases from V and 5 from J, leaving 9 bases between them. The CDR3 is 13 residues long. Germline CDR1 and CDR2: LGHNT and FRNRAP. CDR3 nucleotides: TGTGCTAGTGGTTTGACGGGGGGGACTGAAGCTTTCTTT. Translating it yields CASGLTGGTEAFF. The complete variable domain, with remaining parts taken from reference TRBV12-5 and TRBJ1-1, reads DARVTQTPRHKVTEMGQEVTMRCQPILGHNTVFWYRQTMMQGLELLAYFRNRAPLDDSGMPKDRFSAEMPDATLATLKIQPSEPRDSAVYFCASGLTGGTEAFFGQGTRLTVV.

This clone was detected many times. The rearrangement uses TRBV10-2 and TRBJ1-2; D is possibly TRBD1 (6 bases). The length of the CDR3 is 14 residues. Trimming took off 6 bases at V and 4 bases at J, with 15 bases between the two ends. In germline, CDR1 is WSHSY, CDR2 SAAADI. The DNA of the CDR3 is TGCGCCAGCAGCCCTAGGGGGATTGGCTATGGCTACACCTTC. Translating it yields CASSPRGIGYGYTF.